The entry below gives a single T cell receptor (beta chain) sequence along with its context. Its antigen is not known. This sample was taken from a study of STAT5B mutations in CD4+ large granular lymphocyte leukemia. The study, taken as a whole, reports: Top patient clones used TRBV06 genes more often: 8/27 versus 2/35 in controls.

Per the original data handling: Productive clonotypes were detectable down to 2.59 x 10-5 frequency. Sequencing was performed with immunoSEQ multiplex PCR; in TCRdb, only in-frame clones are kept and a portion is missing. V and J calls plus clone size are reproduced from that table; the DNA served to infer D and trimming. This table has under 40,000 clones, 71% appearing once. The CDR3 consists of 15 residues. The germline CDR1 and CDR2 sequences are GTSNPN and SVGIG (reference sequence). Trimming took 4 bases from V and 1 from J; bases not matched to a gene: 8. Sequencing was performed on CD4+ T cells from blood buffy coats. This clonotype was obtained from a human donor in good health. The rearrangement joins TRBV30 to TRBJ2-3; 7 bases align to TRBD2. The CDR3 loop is CAWTPRGRGTDTQYF. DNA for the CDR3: TGTGCCTGGACCCCCAGAGGGAGGGGCACAGATACGCAGTATTTT.